The 29 T cell receptor beta chains listed next were all sequenced from one sample in a study of blood T cell repertoires in COVID-19. Clones were sequenced by immunoSEQ multiplex PCR, and TCRdb holds only the in-frame ones, with some missing. Of 140,000 to 150,000 clones listed, 84% were seen once; the top ten hold around 3.2%. The source material was PBMCs or T cells enriched from blood (not recorded which). Receptors originate from a woman in her fifties or sixties with acute COVID-19.

This chain connects TRBV6-5 to TRBJ2-2; 11 positions agree with TRBD1. This CDR3 has 15 amino acids. J lost 5 bases, V lost 5 bases, and 4 bases had no gene match. CDR1 MNHEY and CDR2 SVGAGI come from the germline V gene. In DNA, the CDR3 is TGTGCCAGCAGTAGGGACAGGGGGAGTACCGGGGAGCTGTTTTTT. As protein: CASSRDRGSTGELFF.

This CDR3 is CASSLLPNTEAFF. DNA of the CDR3: TGTGCCAGCAGCTTACTCCCCAACACTGAAGCTTTCTTT. The chain couples TRBV7-2 to TRBJ1-1; no clear D. Germline lookup yields CDR1 SGHTA and CDR2 FQGNSA. V was pared by 2 bases and J by 2 bases, with 6 bases between. The CDR3 extends over 13 amino acids.

This chain links TRBV15 with TRBJ2-3, with D perhaps matching TRBD1 or TRBD2 (11 bases each). The CDR3 loop spans 20 amino acids. The V and J ends lost 5 bases and 0 bases respectively, with 27 bases between them. Germline loops: CDR1 LNHNV, CDR2 YYDKDF (reference sequence). The CDR3 DNA follows: TGTGCCACCAGCGGGGACAGGGGGATTCGGACTAGCGGGAGCACAGATACGCAGTATTTT. It is translated as CATSGDRGIRTSGSTDTQYF.

The chain is built from TRBV27 and TRBJ2-1; 7 positions agree with TRBD1. CDR1 is MNHEY and CDR2 is SMNVEV in the germline V gene (reference sequence). The CDR3 runs 14 residues. Losses at the gene ends were 6 bases for V and 3 bases for J; bases not matched to a gene: 5. The CDR3 region has the DNA TGTGCCAGCAGGGGAACAGGGGACTACAATGAGCAGTTCTTC. Translation: CASRGTGDYNEQFF.

The chain couples TRBV2 to TRBJ2-7, with 8 bases matching TRBD2. Germline CDR1 is SNHLY and CDR2 is FYNNEI. CDR3 length: 15 residues. The trim removed 6 bases at V and 2 bases at J, leaving 9 bases unmatched. The CDR3 reads CASSGATSATYEQYF. CDR3 nucleotide sequence: TGTGCCAGCAGCGGGGCGACTAGCGCCACCTACGAGCAGTACTTC.

The chain links TRBV20-1 to TRBJ2-1; 9 bases fit TRBD2. CDR3 length equals 16 residues. The trim removed 3 bases at V and 8 bases at J, leaving 14 bases unmatched. CDR1 DFQATT and CDR2 SNEGSKA come from the germline V gene (reference sequence). DNA of the CDR3: TGCAGTGCTAGTGAATATCGCGGGAGGGCCCGGGATGAGCAGTTCTTC. Encoded protein: CSASEYRGRARDEQFF.

The chain employs TRBV6-4 and TRBJ1-4; 11 nucleotides match TRBD1. V lost 4 bases to trimming and J lost 8 bases; unmatched junction nucleotides: 15. Germline lookup yields CDR1 MRHNA and CDR2 SNTAGT. The CDR3 runs 18 residues. The CDR3 nucleotides read TGTGCCAGCAGTGCCCTCCACCGGGACAGGGGGAAAGTCGAAAAACTGTTTTTT. Amino acids: CASSALHRDRGKVEKLFF.

This chain connects TRBV7-9 to TRBJ2-6, with 7 positions matching TRBD1. Unmatched junction bases numbered 7, after V lost 6 bases and J lost 2 bases. The CDR3 is 16 amino acids. The germline V gene encodes CDR1 SEHNR and CDR2 FQNEAQ (reference sequence). CDR3 region: CASSRTGETGANVLTF. CDR3 sequence (DNA): TGTGCCAGCAGTCGTACAGGGGAGACTGGGGCCAACGTCCTGACTTTC.

This clone was detected only a few times. The chain has TRBV29-1 and TRBJ2-7; TRBD2 might be the D (5 bases). Germline V gives CDR1 SQVTM, CDR2 ANQGSEA. The CDR3 is made up of 13 amino acids. V lost 3 bases and J 5 bases, leaving 14 bases between the germline ends. The CDR3 sequence is CSVEIGSYDEQYF. The CDR3 coding sequence is TGCAGCGTTGAGATAGGGAGCTATGACGAGCAGTACTTC.

The chain links TRBV3-1 (or the pseudogene TRBV3-2) to TRBJ1-1; no firm D call. The V end was cut by 0 bases, the J end by 2 bases, with 7 bases between. The CDR3 covers 14 residues. The V gene's germline CDR1 is LGHDT and CDR2 YNNKEL (reference sequence). The CDR3 loop is CASSQENRNTEAFF. In DNA form, the CDR3 reads TGTGCCAGCAGCCAAGAGAACAGAAACACTGAAGCTTTCTTT.

The V and J genes are TRBV15 and TRBJ1-2; tentatively, D is TRBD1 (6 bases). From germline, CDR1 is LNHNV and CDR2 YYDKDF (reference sequence). This CDR3 is built from 15 residues. The germline V and J ends were trimmed by 3 bases and 6 bases, with 17 bases remaining between them. The CDR3: CATSSRRQAVDGYTF. In DNA, the CDR3 is TGTGCCACCAGCAGCCGGAGACAGGCTGTCGATGGCTACACCTTC.

V usage is TRBV29-1 and J usage is TRBJ1-1; TRBD1 matches 7 bases. This CDR3 contains 12 residues. J was trimmed by 2 bases and V by 7 bases; bases with no gene match: 4. Germline lookup yields CDR1 SQVTM and CDR2 ANQGSEA. The CDR3: CSDRTGNTEAFF. The DNA for the CDR3 is TGCAGCGATCGGACAGGAAACACTGAAGCTTTCTTT.

The chain recombines TRBV5-4 with TRBJ2-2; weak D call: TRBD2 (7 bases). CDR1 and CDR2 (germline): SGHNT, YYREEE (reference sequence). Trimming shortened V by 3 bases and J by 0 bases, and 12 bases separated the two germline ends. CDR3 length equals 16 residues. The CDR3 is CASSWGLAANTGELFF. DNA of the CDR3: TGTGCCAGCAGCTGGGGGCTAGCGGCGAACACCGGGGAGCTGTTTTTT.

The V call is TRBV4-1, the J call TRBJ2-7, with TRBD1 as a possible D gene (5 bases). This CDR3 has 15 amino acids. Germline V gene lookup returns CDR1 MGHRA and CDR2 YSYEKL. With 4 bases removed from V and 2 bases from J, the gap between germline ends came to 15 bases. The CDR3 DNA is TGCGCCAGCAGCCGAAATTTTGACAGCACCTACGAGCAGTACTTC. Its translation is CASSRNFDSTYEQYF.

The chain employs TRBV9 and TRBJ1-1; 9 bases align to TRBD1. With V trimmed by 0 bases and J by 6 bases, 6 bases remained unmatched. The germline CDR1 and CDR2 sequences are SGDLS and YYNGEE. CDR3 length equals 15 residues. CDR3 protein: CASSVGGQGHAEAFF. As DNA, the CDR3 is TGTGCCAGCAGCGTAGGTGGACAGGGGCATGCTGAAGCTTTCTTT.

The chain joins TRBV6-5 to TRBJ1-2; 7 bases are shared with TRBD1. This CDR3 region has 15 residues. The germline CDR1 and CDR2 sequences are MNHEY and SVGAGI. The ends lost 7 bases at V and 1 base at J; junction bases unmatched: 9. DNA of the CDR3: TGTGCCAGCAATCCGGACAGGCGCCATAACTATGGCTACACCTTC. Residues: CASNPDRRHNYGYTF.

The chain joins TRBV4-3 to TRBJ2-5; 8 bases fit TRBD2. The V gene's germline CDR1 is LGHNA and CDR2 YSLEER. This CDR3 is built from 19 residues. J gave up 2 bases and V 0 bases, and 14 bases lay outside the gene matches. The CDR3 reads CASSQDFGSIAGLQETQYF. CDR3 nucleotides: TGCGCCAGCAGCCAAGATTTTGGATCTATAGCGGGGCTTCAAGAGACCCAGTACTTC.

The chain joins TRBV5-1 to TRBJ2-3, with 11 positions matching TRBD2. CDR1 is SGHRS and CDR2 is YFSETQ in the germline V gene. The CDR3 spans 18 residues. The trim removed 1 base at V and 4 bases at J, leaving 11 bases unmatched. The CDR3 region has the DNA TGCGCCAGCAGCTTGTCCCCTTCTAGCGGGAGGATGGCAGATACGCAGTATTTT. Its translation: CASSLSPSSGRMADTQYF.

The gene calls are TRBV19 and TRBJ2-7; 9 nucleotides agree with TRBD2. This CDR3 has 14 amino acids. Germline-derived CDR1 and CDR2 are LNHDA and SQIVND (reference sequence). V lost 5 bases and J lost 2; bases outside the gene matches: 4. For the CDR3, the DNA is TGTGCCAGTAGTTTGTTAGCGGGAGCCTACGAGCAGTACTTC. It specifies CASSLLAGAYEQYF.

This clone was observed a handful of times. The CDR3 nucleotides read TGTGCCAGCAGCTCAAGACAGGGGGCCAAGCGCAACACTGAAGCTTTCTTT. Its protein is CASSSRQGAKRNTEAFF. The chain couples TRBV5-5 to TRBJ1-1; 10 bases match TRBD1. The germline V gene encodes CDR1 SGHKS and CDR2 YYEKEE (reference sequence). CDR3 length: 17 residues. Losses at the gene ends were 3 bases for V and 2 bases for J; bases not matched to a gene: 10.

The chain combines TRBV11-2 with TRBJ2-3; D might be TRBD2 (5 bases). V lost 3 bases, J lost 9 bases, and 13 bases lay in between. The CDR3 loop spans 13 amino acids. Germline lookup yields CDR1 SGHAT and CDR2 FQNNGV. The CDR3 bases are TGTGCCAGCAGCTTTTTGGGAGTGGGCACGCAGTATTTT. This sequence encodes CASSFLGVGTQYF.

The gene calls are TRBV29-1 and TRBJ2-7; D is perhaps TRBD2 (5 bases). The length of the CDR3 is 13 residues. CDR1 is SQVTM, CDR2 ANQGSEA, per germline. V shed 4 bases and J shed 0 bases, with 10 bases lying between them. This CDR3 is CSVVTRDSYEQYF. CDR3 in DNA: TGCAGCGTTGTCACCCGGGACTCCTACGAGCAGTACTTC.

The chain combines TRBV7-6 with TRBJ1-5; D not resolved. V shed 5 bases and J shed 0 bases, with 11 bases lying between them. The length of the CDR3 is 15 residues. Germline CDR1 is SGHVS and CDR2 is FNYEAQ. CDR3 sequence reads: CASSPVVDSNQPQHF. DNA for the CDR3: TGTGCCAGCAGCCCGGTGGTAGATAGCAATCAGCCCCAGCATTTT. The full variable domain, with the rest looked up from reference TRBV7-6 and TRBJ1-5, is GAGVSQSPRYKVTKRGQDVALRCDPISGHVSLYWYRQALGQGPEFLTYFNYEAQQDKSGLPNDRFSAERPEGSISTLTIQRTEQRDSAMYRCASSPVVDSNQPQHFGDGTRLSIL.

This chain links TRBV5-1 with TRBJ2-3; 10 positions agree with TRBD2. The CDR3 contains 16 residues. The trim removed 3 bases at V and 1 base at J, leaving 5 bases unmatched. Germline V CDR1 and CDR2: SGHRS, YFSETQ. The CDR3 DNA sequence: TGCGCCAGCAGCTCAATAGCGGGAGGACGCACAGATACGCAGTATTTT. Its translation is CASSSIAGGRTDTQYF.

V and J are TRBV4-1 and TRBJ1-2; 9 bases are a match to TRBD1. The length of the CDR3 is 16 residues. In germline, CDR1 is MGHRA, CDR2 YSYEKL. V lost 0 bases, J lost 6 bases, and 8 bases stayed unmatched. CDR3 sequence: CASSQDVTGGWDGYTF. The CDR3 DNA reads as TGCGCCAGCAGCCAAGACGTGACAGGGGGGTGGGATGGCTACACCTTC.

This rearrangement joins TRBV18 to TRBJ2-1, with D possibly matching TRBD2 (5 bases). The germline gives CDR1 KGHSH, CDR2 LQKENI. This CDR3 contains 15 residues. Deletions cut 0 bases from V and 5 bases from J, with 11 bases between. The CDR3 protein is CASSPPSSQNNEQFF. Written as DNA, the CDR3 is TGTGCCAGCTCACCACCTTCTAGCCAAAACAATGAGCAGTTCTTC.

V usage is TRBV21-1 and J usage is TRBJ1-6; the listed D gene, TRBD1, was not tested against the DNA. TRBV21-1 is a pseudogene. The CDR3 totals 20 residues. The CDR3 spells CASSSLDPTGEPAIPSPLHF. For the CDR3, the DNA is TGTGCCAGCAGCAGCCTGGACCCGACAGGGGAGCCAGCTATTCCTTCACCCCTCCACTTT.

The chain employs TRBV19 and TRBJ2-5; 7 bases match TRBD1. Germline V gene lookup returns CDR1 LNHDA and CDR2 SQIVND (reference sequence). V lost 3 bases to trimming and J lost 2 bases; unmatched junction nucleotides: 6. CDR3 length equals 15 residues. The DNA of the CDR3 is TGTGCCAGTAGTATTCGGCAGGGGGTTCAAGAGACCCAGTACTTC. Residues: CASSIRQGVQETQYF.

The chain carries TRBV11-2 and TRBJ1-2, with unresolved D. V was pared by 5 bases and J by 3 bases, with 10 bases between. Germline values: CDR1 SGHAT, CDR2 FQNNGV. This CDR3 contains 13 residues. The CDR3 DNA reads as TGTGCCAGCAGCCCAAGCGGGTACTATGGCTACACCTTC. Translating gives CASSPSGYYGYTF.